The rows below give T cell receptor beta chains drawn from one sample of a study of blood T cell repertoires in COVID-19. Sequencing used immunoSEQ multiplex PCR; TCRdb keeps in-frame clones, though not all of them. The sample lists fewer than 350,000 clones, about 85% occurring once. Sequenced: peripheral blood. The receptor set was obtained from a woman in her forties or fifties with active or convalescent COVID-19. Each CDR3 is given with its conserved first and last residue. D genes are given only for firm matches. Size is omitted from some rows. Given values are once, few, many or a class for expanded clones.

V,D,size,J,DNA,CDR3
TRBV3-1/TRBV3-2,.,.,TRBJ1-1,TGTGCCAGCAGCCAAGGGTCCAAGCTCACTGAAGCTTTCTTT,CASSQGSKLTEAFF
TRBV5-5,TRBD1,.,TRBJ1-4,TGTGCCAGCAGCTCCGGGACAGGGTTCACTAATGAAAAACTGTTTTTT,CASSSGTGFTNEKLFF
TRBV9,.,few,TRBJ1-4,TGTGCCAGCAGCCCAGAAGGGGTTTTCGGGGAAAAACTGTTTTTT,CASSPEGVFGEKLFF
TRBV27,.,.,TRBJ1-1,TGTGCCAGCAGCCTCGCAGGGGTGAACACTGAAGCTTTCTTT,CASSLAGVNTEAFF
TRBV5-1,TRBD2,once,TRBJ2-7,TGCGCCAGCAGCTTAGGGACTAGCGGGGTCTACGAGCAGTACTTC,CASSLGTSGVYEQYF
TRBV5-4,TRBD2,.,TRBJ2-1,TGTGCCAGCAGCTTGCGGCTAGCGGACTACAATGAGCAGTTCTTC,CASSLRLADYNEQFF
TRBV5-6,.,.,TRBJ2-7,TGTGCCAGCGGAGGGGTGGGGAGCTCCTACGAGCAGTACTTC,CASGGVGSSYEQYF
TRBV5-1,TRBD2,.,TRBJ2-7,TGCGCCAGCAGCTTGGAGTCTAGCGGGAGAGGCTCCTACGAGCAGTACTTC,CASSLESSGRGSYEQYF
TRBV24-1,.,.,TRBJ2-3,TGTGCCACCGGGGCGCCAACATCAGATACGCAGTATTTT,CATGAPTSDTQYF
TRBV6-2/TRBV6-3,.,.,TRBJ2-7,TGTGCCAGCAGTTACTCTCGGACTTTCGAGCAGTACTTC,CASSYSRTFEQYF
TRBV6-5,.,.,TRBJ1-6,TGTGCCAGCAGTTTTCGCAGGGTTTATAATTCACCCCTCCACTTT,CASSFRRVYNSPLHF
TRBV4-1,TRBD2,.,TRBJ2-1,TGCGCCAGCAGCCAACCCCTTGGACTAGCGGGAGGCAATGAGCAGTTCTTC,CASSQPLGLAGGNEQFF
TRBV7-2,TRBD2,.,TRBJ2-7,TGTGCCAGCAGCCTCACTAGCGTGGGGGACTACGAGCAGTACTTC,CASSLTSVGDYEQYF
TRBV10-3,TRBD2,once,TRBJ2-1,TGTGCCATCAGTGGTCGGGAGGGCCTCGACAATGAGCAGTTCTTC,CAISGREGLDNEQFF
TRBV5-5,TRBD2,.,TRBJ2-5,TGTGCCAGCAGCCCCGGGACTAGCGGGAGACAGACCCAGTACTTC,CASSPGTSGRQTQYF
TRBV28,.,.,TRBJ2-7,TGTGCCAGCAGTTTATCCCTAGCGAGTAAAGTCGAGCAGTACTTC,CASSLSLASKVEQYF
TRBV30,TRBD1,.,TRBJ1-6,TGTGCCTGGGACAGGGCGCGGTCACCCCTCCACTTT,CAWDRARSPLHF
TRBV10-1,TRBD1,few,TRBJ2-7,TGCGCCACATTGCGCACTCGGGACAGGGAGAATAGGGAGCAGTACTTC,CATLRTRDRENREQYF
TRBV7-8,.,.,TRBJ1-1,TGTGCCAGCAGCTTAGGCGGAGGAACTGAAGCTTTCTTT,CASSLGGGTEAFF
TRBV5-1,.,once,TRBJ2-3,TGCGCCAGCAGCTTGCCCTCGGGGGAGAGAACAGATACGCAGTATTTT,CASSLPSGERTDTQYF
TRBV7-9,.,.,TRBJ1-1,TGTGCCAGCAGTCGATCACCAGGGACTGAAGCTTTCTTT,CASSRSPGTEAFF
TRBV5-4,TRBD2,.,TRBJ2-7,TGTGCCAGCAGCCGTAGCGGGAGCTCAAACGAGCAGTACTTC,CASSRSGSSNEQYF
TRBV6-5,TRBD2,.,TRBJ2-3,TGTGCCAGCAGTTACACGGCTAGCGGATTCACAGATACGCAGTATTTT,CASSYTASGFTDTQYF
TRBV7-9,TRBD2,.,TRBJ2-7,TGTGCCAGCAGCCCGCGGTTAGCGGGAGGAATTAGGGCCGAGCAGTACTTC,CASSPRLAGGIRAEQYF